This is a list of T cell receptor beta chains from one sample in a study of T cells after yellow fever vaccination. One entry per CDR3 protein, called by TCRdb with MiXCR from the 5' RACE reads. The sample contains roughly 170,000 distinct CDR3 sequences, around 9.3% of which appear only once. Sequencing was performed on CD8+ T cells sorted from PBMCs, taken 45 days after the yellow fever booster vaccination. The receptors stem from a man aged 18 to 30 who received the YFV17D yellow fever vaccine. CDR3s include the opening cysteine and the closing phenylalanine or tryptophan. The D gene is left open where the match is weak. Clone size is stated in some rows and not others, as once, few, many or a class when expanded.

TRBV7-9	TRBJ2-4	TRBD1	NA	TGTGCCAGCAGCTCATATTTAGGTGGGGTGGGACAGGGGTCGGCCAAAAACATTCAGTACTTC	CASSSYLGGVGQGSAKNIQYF
TRBV5-1	TRBJ2-2	TRBD2	NA	TGCGCCAGCAGATCGCTAGCGGAGGACACCGGGGAGCTGTTTTTT	CASRSLAEDTGELFF
TRBV7-9	TRBJ1-5	NA	NA	TGTGCCAGCAGCTTCTCTTCCGGGCCGAATCAGCCCCAGCATTTT	CASSFSSGPNQPQHF
TRBV20-1	TRBJ2-3	NA	NA	TGCAGTGCTAGAGTGGACGCGGGCACAGATACGCAGTATTTT	CSARVDAGTDTQYF
TRBV12-3/TRBV12-4	TRBJ2-6	NA	NA	TGTGCCAGCAGTTTAGGGGGTGCGAGCTCTGGGGCCAACGTCCTGACTTTC	CASSLGGASSGANVLTF
TRBV10-3	TRBJ2-7	NA	few	TGTGCCATCAGTGAGTCCATAGTCGAGCAGTACTTC	CAISESIVEQYF
TRBV7-9	TRBJ1-2	NA	NA	TGTGCCAGCAGCTTAGGACTCGGGGTCGGCTACACCTTC	CASSLGLGVGYTF
TRBV12-3/TRBV12-4	TRBJ2-2	NA	NA	TGTGCCAGCAGTTTCTATGGGCCCGGGGAGCTGTTTTTT	CASSFYGPGELFF
TRBV29-1	TRBJ2-7	NA	many	TGCAGCGTTCGAGGGGCCTCCTACGAGCAGTACTTC	CSVRGASYEQYF
TRBV7-9	TRBJ2-3	NA	many	TGTGCCAGCAGCGAACTTGGCACAGATACGCAGTATTTT	CASSELGTDTQYF
TRBV24-1	TRBJ2-5	TRBD1	many	TGTGCCACCAGTGATTGGTCGGACAGGGAGGAGACCCAGTACTTC	CATSDWSDREETQYF
TRBV6-5	TRBJ2-3	NA	few	TGTGCCAGCAGTTACTCGATCAGGGCGAGGACAGATACGCAGTATTTT	CASSYSIRARTDTQYF
TRBV29-1	TRBJ1-1	TRBD1	few	TGCAGCGTTGAGGCAGGGGGCGACGGGGCTTTCTTT	CSVEAGGDGAFF
TRBV19	TRBJ1-5	NA	few	TGTGCCAGTAGACTCTGGGGCCAGGGAAGCAATCAGCCCCAGCATTTT	CASRLWGQGSNQPQHF
TRBV3-1	TRBJ1-1	NA	many	TGTGCCAGCAGCCAACTGTTAGGAGGCCCTGAAGCTTTCTTT	CASSQLLGGPEAFF
TRBV6-2/TRBV6-3	TRBJ2-5	NA	few	TGTGCCAGCAGTTACCCCGAGGAGACCCAGTACTTC	CASSYPEETQYF
TRBV4-2	TRBJ2-7	NA	many	TGTGCCAGCAGCCAAGATATGGGACGGTACTACGAGCAGTACTTC	CASSQDMGRYYEQYF
TRBV4-1	TRBJ1-1	NA	few	TGCGCCAGCAGCCCTTCGGAGGGGGTCGCTAGGAACACTGAAGCTTTCTTT	CASSPSEGVARNTEAFF
TRBV3-1	TRBJ2-7	TRBD2	NA	TGTGCCAGCAGCCAAGTGGCGGGGGGGCCCTACGAGCAGTACTTC	CASSQVAGGPYEQYF
TRBV15	TRBJ1-5	NA	few	TGTGCCACCAGCAGAGAAACCCAGAATCAGCCCCAGCATTTT	CATSRETQNQPQHF
TRBV28	TRBJ1-2	TRBD1	few	TGTGCCAGCAGCTGGCAGACAGGGGGCGCGATCTATGGCTACACCTTC	CASSWQTGGAIYGYTF
TRBV12-3/TRBV12-4	TRBJ1-5	TRBD1	few	TGTGCCAGCAGCCCCGGGACAGGGGGCCGACAGCCCCAGCATTTT	CASSPGTGGRQPQHF
TRBV30	TRBJ2-7	NA	NA	TGTGCCTGGGTGACAGAGGAGCGCGACGAGCAGTACTTC	CAWVTEERDEQYF
TRBV30	TRBJ2-1	NA	few	TGTGCCTGGACCAGGGACAATGAGCAGTTCTTC	CAWTRDNEQFF
TRBV27	TRBJ2-7	TRBD1	NA	TGTGCCAGCAGTTTTCAAAGACAGGGGGTATACGAGCAGTACTTC	CASSFQRQGVYEQYF
TRBV7-3	TRBJ2-5	TRBD1	NA	TGTGCCAGCAGCGTGACAGGGCGAGAGACCCAGTACTTC	CASSVTGRETQYF
TRBV20-1	TRBJ1-6	NA	NA	TGCAGTGCTAGAGATTATATGGGTTCCTATAATTCACCCCTCCACTTT	CSARDYMGSYNSPLHF
TRBV12-3/TRBV12-4	TRBJ1-2	NA	few	TGTGCCAGCAGCACCGGGACGGAGTATGGCTACACCTTC	CASSTGTEYGYTF
TRBV7-7	TRBJ2-1	NA	few	TGTGCTAGCAGCTTAAACAGGGTTGGCGATGAGCAGTTCTTC	CASSLNRVGDEQFF